The present T cell receptor beta chain was sequenced within a study of T cells in Graves' hyperthyroidism and ophthalmopathy (dated by TCRdb to about 2019). Broadly, across the study: Peripheral blood was collected at initial diagnosis, before any treatment. Once sampling was done, hyperthyroidism patients were given methimazole at a starting dose of 30 mg daily, whereas ophthalmopathy patients were given high-dose intravenous methylprednisolone. According to the paper, TCR Vbeta CDR3 sequencing was carried out on around 140 peripheral blood samples, which came from fewer than 50 ophthalmopathy, approximately 78 hyperthyroidism and approximately 17 progressor patients. Whether ophthalmopathy could be predicted prospectively was tested in an independent validation cohort made up of about 20 hyperthyroidism patients plus 17 patients who later progressed to ophthalmopathy. The roughly 90 discovery patients were divided at random into training and test sets in a 7:3 ratio. To identify distinguishing TCR V-J signatures, a discovery cohort of around 100 patients was used, comprising roughly 45 with Graves' ophthalmopathy and 57 with stable Graves' hyperthyroidism. In roughly six Graves' hyperthyroidism patients, the study also compared T-cell repertoires from thyroid tissue with T-cell repertoires from blood.

In the case of this clonotype: Its binding antigen is unknown. Base qualities are missing; no much larger clone stands one base away.

Findings and caveats that apply to the study as a whole: No statistical method was used to set the sample size in advance, and investigators knew the group allocation. Most expanded thyroid clonotypes (frequency above 0.001) were also detected in blood, a finding suggesting that blood repertoires may reflect thyroid immune responses. A 13 V-J signature model separated ophthalmopathy from stable hyperthyroidism, with roughly 88% sensitivity and 81% to 83% specificity in cross-validation and 80%/75% in testing. In validation, the model predicted progression to ophthalmopathy with 60% to 71% sensitivity and about 72% specificity, a median of approximately 6.7 months before onset.

V lost 6 bases and J lost 5 bases; the stretch between them is 10 bases long. The CDR1 and CDR2 encoded by the germline V gene are SQVTM and ANQGSEA. Its CDR3 holds 11 amino acids, cysteine through phenylalanine. The retained sequence is limited to the CDR3, 33 bases, with the frame set at the first base. A patient counted as having stable Graves' hyperthyroidism if no progression to ophthalmopathy occurred over 18 months of follow-up. The hyperthyroidism patients were between 18 and 65 years old and newly diagnosed, with a disease duration of less than 2 months. Any patient with an uncontrolled infection, another autoimmune disease, pregnancy or lactation was excluded. Diagnoses were established on the basis of clinical symptoms, serum thyroxine and TRAb, thyroid ultrasound, and orbital computed tomography. Ficoll-Paque density gradient centrifugation was used to isolate PBMCs from about 9 ml of fresh peripheral blood. Total RNA was extracted using Trizol reagent, and RNA quality was assessed on an Agilent 2100 Bioanalyzer.

The TCR beta CDR3 regions were amplified from RNA transcripts. For the first round of RT-PCR on the TCR CDR3, the HTBI primer set was used together with the Qiagen OneStep RT-PCR kit. Libraries were constructed in a second round of multiplex PCR, after which size selection and purification were performed. The libraries were sequenced on an Illumina HiSeq2000 using paired-end 100 bp reads. The source study handled its data this way. Raw data were processed with SOAPnuke, discarding reads with adapters, uncalled bases, mean Phred below 15, or no exact constant-primer or identifier match. High-quality paired reads were merged with COPE v1.2.5, and unique nucleotide sequences were defined as clonotypes. Clonotypes were aligned to IMGT TRBV, TRBD and TRBJ reference segments using MiTCR v1.1. Only V-J combinations with frequency above 0.0001, covering approximately 99% of repertoires, were analysed. A TCS score was defined as the ratio of F50 (clonal expansion) to E x V (chaos), with BLOSUM62-based TCRdist applied between CDR3 peptides within each V-J. Welch's t-statistics and random forest reduced roughly 530 V-J features to about 13, which were used in a naive Bayes classifier (R e1071). Thyroid-blood repertoire similarity was quantified with the Morisita-Horn index. The raw public reads went through TCRdb reprocessing: fastp at Q25, MiXCR clone calling, in-frame beta chains kept. Rows are unified per CDR3 protein, each entry keeping the most common DNA and genes. What appears here as the V and J calls and clone size reflects TCRdb's work, not the paper's. Here the sample has about 760,000 distinct CDR3 sequences; 35% occur a single time. Of the sample, around 30% is held by the ten largest clones.

Sample: blood. The sequence was obtained from a woman aged 40 to 50 with Graves' hyperthyroidism. The chain couples TRBV29-1 to TRBJ2-5, with no confidently assigned D gene. CDR3 sequence: CSVLGFETQYF. The nucleotides read TGCAGCGTCCTAGGGTTTGAGACCCAGTACTTC.